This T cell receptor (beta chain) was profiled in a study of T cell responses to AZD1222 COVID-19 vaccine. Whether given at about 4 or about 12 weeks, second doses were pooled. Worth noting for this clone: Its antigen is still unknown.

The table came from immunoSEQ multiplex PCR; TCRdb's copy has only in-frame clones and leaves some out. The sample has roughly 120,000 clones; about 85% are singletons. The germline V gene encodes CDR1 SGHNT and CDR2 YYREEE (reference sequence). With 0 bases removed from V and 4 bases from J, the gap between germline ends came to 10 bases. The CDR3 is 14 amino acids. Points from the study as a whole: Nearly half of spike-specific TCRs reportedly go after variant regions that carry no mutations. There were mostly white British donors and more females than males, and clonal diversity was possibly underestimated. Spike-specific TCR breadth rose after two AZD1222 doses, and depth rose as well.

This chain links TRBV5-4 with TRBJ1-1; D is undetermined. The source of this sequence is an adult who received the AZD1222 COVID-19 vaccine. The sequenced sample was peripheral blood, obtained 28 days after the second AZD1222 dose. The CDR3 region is CASSLATSGTEAFF. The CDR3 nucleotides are TGTGCCAGCAGCTTGGCCACCAGTGGCACTGAAGCTTTCTTT.